This T cell receptor (beta chain) emerged from a study of blood T cells in healthy people across ages (dated by TCRdb to the mid-2010s). With regard to the full study: Template switching captured roughly one uniquely barcoded TCR beta cDNA molecule per two T cells in model experiments. Donors were grouped into four age groups: young (average roughly 15 years), middle-aged (roughly 38), aged (roughly 67) and long-lived (approximately 78). To track age-related changes in TCR beta repertoire diversity, the study relied on deep sequencing normalized with unique cDNA molecular identifiers. For two donors (one aged 18 to 30 and one aged 80 or older), the study analyzed two additional independent replicas of 1 million unique cDNA reads from the same blood draw. To avoid experimental bias, donors of different ages were spread randomly across the sequencing lanes. Summary of the overall study and its limitations: Since profiling was done on bulk unsorted PBMCs, naive and antigen-experienced compartments could not be conclusively compared. A strong correlation was found between observed TCR beta diversity and the percentage of naive T cells measured by flow cytometry. Compared with the aged group, more naive CD4+ T cells, fewer expanded clones and increased TCR diversity were shown by the long-lived group, suggesting age selection. Estimates of total diversity from one million sequenced T cells were regarded as lower bounds and underestimates. Because the CMV infection status of the donors was unknown, age-related changes in expanded clonotypes may potentially have been confounded. As age increased, observed TCR beta diversity per million T cells dropped in a roughly linear way, and a significant reduction was already evident by age around 41.

The library was produced with 5' RACE. The run used an Illumina HiSeq 2500. A second PCR of about 6 to 11 cycles was performed with a sample-barcoded 5' primer and a J-beta primer mix. A unique molecular identifier was introduced onto each TCR beta cDNA molecule by a template-switch 5' adaptor carrying 12 random nucleotides. Each sample yielded at least 3 million CDR3-containing paired-end reads. First-strand cDNA was synthesized from all RNA with the Mint cDNA synthesis kit, primed by a TRBC-specific oligonucleotide. Following uracil-DNA glycosylase treatment, all cDNA underwent a first 18-cycle PCR with the universal primers M1SS and BC2_uni_R. The study's processing was this. For normalization, 1 million high-quality reads, each with a distinct molecular identifier, were randomly selected from each sample. Instead of being binned into consensus sequences, reads with shared molecular identifiers were discarded. MiTCR, with a Q25 quality threshold and the strictest error-elimination algorithm, was used for CDR3 identification, clonotype clustering and error correction. A nonparametric unseen species model with Euler transformation was used to estimate a lower bound on total TCR beta diversity. TCRdb passed the public sequencing reads through fastp at Q25 and MiXCR, retaining productive beta sequences. CDR3 protein duplicates are merged, each entry listing the most common genes and DNA. The V and J calls, along with clone size, are taken from TCRdb and not from the paper's own processing. The sample data list about 650,000 distinct CDR3 sequences, and about 30% of these were observed just once. In total, the top ten clones hold 15% of the sample.

The CDR3 runs 14 residues from the cysteine to the phenylalanine. This entry keeps only the CDR3 DNA: 42 bases, framed from base 1. In the germline V gene, CDR1 corresponds to SNHLY and CDR2 to FYNNEI. After removal of 6 bases from V and 6 bases from J, the junction retains 6 bases not matched to a gene. The donors were a few dozen Caucasian individuals from Russia, aged about 6 to 95 years, who were systemically healthy. Each donor gave ten milliliters of peripheral blood, drawn into EDTA-treated Vacutainer tubes. Ficoll-Paque density-gradient centrifugation was used to isolate PBMCs, with at least 6.5 million per sample. Total RNA was extracted from PBMCs with Trizol reagent, with at least 6 micrograms obtained per sample. For every donor, flow cytometry on a PBMC aliquot measured the percentage of naive CD45RAhigh/CD27high T cells. With regard to this clonotype: What antigen it recognizes has not been identified. No much larger clone exists at a distance of one base, and base qualities are not known.

This TCR came from an elderly woman in good health. Donor details come from another sample of the same person, matched by shared clones. The sequenced material came from blood. The receptor chain draws on TRBV2 and TRBJ1-5, with 9 junctional bases fitting TRBD1. The DNA is as follows: TGTGCCAGCAGGGACAGGGGACGGGGTCAGCCCCAGCATTTT. It codes for CASRDRGRGQPQHF.